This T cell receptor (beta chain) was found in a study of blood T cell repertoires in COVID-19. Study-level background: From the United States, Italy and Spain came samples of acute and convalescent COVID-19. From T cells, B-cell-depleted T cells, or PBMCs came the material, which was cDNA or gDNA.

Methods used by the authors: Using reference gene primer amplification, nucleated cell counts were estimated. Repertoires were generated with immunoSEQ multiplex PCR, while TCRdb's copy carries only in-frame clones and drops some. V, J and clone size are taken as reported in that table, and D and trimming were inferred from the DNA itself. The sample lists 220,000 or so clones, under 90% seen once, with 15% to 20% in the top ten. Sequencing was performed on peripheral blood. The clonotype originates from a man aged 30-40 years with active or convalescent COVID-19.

The CDR3 sequence is CASTRQAAGGQPQHF. In nucleotides, the CDR3 is TGTGCCAGCACTCGACAGGCCGCTGGTGGGCAGCCCCAGCATTTT. The chain uses TRBV2 and TRBJ1-5, with D perhaps TRBD1 (6 bases). Between the trimmed V and J ends, which lost 7 bases and 7 bases, there was a span of 20 bases. The CDR3 has 15 amino acids. Germline lookup yields CDR1 SNHLY and CDR2 FYNNEI.